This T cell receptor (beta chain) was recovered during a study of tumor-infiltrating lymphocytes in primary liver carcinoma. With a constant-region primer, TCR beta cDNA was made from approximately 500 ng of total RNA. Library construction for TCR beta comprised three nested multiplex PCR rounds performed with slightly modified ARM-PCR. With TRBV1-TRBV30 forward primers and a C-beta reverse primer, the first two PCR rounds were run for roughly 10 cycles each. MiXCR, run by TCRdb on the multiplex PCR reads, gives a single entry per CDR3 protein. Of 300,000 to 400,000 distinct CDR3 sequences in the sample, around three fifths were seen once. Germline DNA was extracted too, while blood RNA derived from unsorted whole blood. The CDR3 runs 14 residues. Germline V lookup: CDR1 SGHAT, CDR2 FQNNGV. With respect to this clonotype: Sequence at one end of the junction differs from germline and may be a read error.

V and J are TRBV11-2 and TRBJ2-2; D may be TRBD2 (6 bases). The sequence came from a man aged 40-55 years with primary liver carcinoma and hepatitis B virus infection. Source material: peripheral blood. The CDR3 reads CASSWDLLTGELVF. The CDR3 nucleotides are TGTGCCAGCAGTTGGGACTTATTGACCGGGGAGCTGGTTTTT.